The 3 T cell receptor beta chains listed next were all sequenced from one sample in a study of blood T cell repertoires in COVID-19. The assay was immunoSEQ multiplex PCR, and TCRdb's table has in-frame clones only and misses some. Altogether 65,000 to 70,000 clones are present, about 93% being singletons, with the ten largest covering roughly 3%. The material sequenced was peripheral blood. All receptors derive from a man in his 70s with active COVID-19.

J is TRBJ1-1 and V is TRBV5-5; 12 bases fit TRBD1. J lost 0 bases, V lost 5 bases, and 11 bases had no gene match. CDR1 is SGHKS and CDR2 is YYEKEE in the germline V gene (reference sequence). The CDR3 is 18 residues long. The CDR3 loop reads CASRAGTGGPYMNTEAFF. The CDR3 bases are TGTGCCAGCAGGGCCGGGACAGGGGGCCCGTACATGAACACTGAAGCTTTCTTT.

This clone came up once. The CDR3 protein is CASSSAGTSKNEQFF. CDR3 nucleotides: TGTGCCAGCAGCTCCGCCGGGACTAGCAAGAATGAGCAGTTCTTC. The V call is TRBV11-2, the J call TRBJ2-1; 9 bases match TRBD2. The CDR3 has 15 amino acids. J lost 7 bases, V lost 4 bases, and 8 bases had no gene match. The germline gives CDR1 SGHAT, CDR2 FQNNGV.

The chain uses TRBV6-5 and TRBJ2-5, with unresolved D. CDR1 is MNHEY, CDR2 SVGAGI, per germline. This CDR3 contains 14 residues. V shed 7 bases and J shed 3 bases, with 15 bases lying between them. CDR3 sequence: CASTLRNREETQYF. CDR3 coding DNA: TGTGCCAGCACCCTAAGGAACAGAGAAGAGACCCAGTACTTC.